The T cell receptor (beta chain) under discussion was sequenced for a study of regulatory T cells in long-lasting Graves disease. Study details: Graves' disease counted as persistent after over 5 years of antithyroid drugs with positive TSH receptor antibodies. Study observations and caveats: TRBV28, TRBJ1-2 and TRBJ2-5 were favored in persistent disease. Newly diagnosed patients shared more than 750 public clonotypes; persistent patients shared more than 2,500.

Time point described: persistent/refractory GD, antithyroid drugs over 5 years with positive TRAb. PBMC-derived RNA was used for the TCR library. After removal of 1 base from V and 5 bases from J, the junction contained 4 bases not matched to a gene. Germline lookup yields CDR1 DFQATT and CDR2 SNEGSKA (reference sequence). CDR3 size: 15 residues. This clonotype was counted only a few times. Its antigen is not identified. The TCR beta library used iRepertoire HTBI primers with Arm-PCR amplification of CDR3. TCRdb redid the calling of the multiplex PCR reads with MiXCR, one entry per CDR3 protein. The sample has a few hundred thousand distinct CDR3 sequences, roughly a quarter seen once.

V is TRBV20-1 and J is TRBJ2-5; the match to TRBD2 covers 13 bases. Sequenced material: peripheral blood mononuclear cells (PBMCs), taken when the disease was refractory, from a patient treated with antithyroid drugs. This TCR came from a female donor with Graves disease. CDR3 in amino acids: CSARGGLAGVETQYF. CDR3 sequence (DNA): TGCAGTGCTAGAGGTGGACTAGCGGGAGTTGAGACCCAGTACTTC.